The clone carrying this T cell receptor (beta chain) came up many times. This record comes from a study of T-cell reconstitution after alpha-beta-depleted transplantation in children. With 4 bases clipped from V and 7 bases from J, the junction kept 13 bases outside the gene matches. Germline V gene sequence: CDR1 SGHKS, CDR2 YYEKEE (reference sequence). The CDR3 extends over 17 amino acids. The TCRbeta library incorporated unique molecular identifiers. A single record per CDR3 protein comes from TCRdb applying MiXCR to the PCR reads. The sample lists 190,000 or so distinct CDR3 sequences; about 6.3% were seen once.

Sequences were derived from PBMCs from the stem cell graft donor, sampled from the stem cell graft. The TCR was taken from a human donor who donated a stem cell graft to a child with Wiskott-Aldrich syndrome. The chain joins TRBV5-5 to TRBJ2-1, with 11 bases aligning to TRBD1. CDR3 loop: CASSLNWRTGGGNEQFF. CDR3 in DNA: TGTGCCAGCAGCCTAAACTGGCGGACAGGGGGCGGGAATGAGCAGTTCTTC. Full variable domain (missing parts from reference TRBV5-5 and TRBJ2-1): DAGVTQSPTHLIKTRGQQVTLRCSPISGHKSVSWYQQVLGQGPQFIFQYYEKEERGRGNFPDRFSARQFPNYSSELNVNALLLGDSALYLCASSLNWRTGGGNEQFFGPGTRLTVL.